This TCR beta chain was captured by sequencing in a study of CD8 T cells in ankylosing spondylitis. CDR3 length: 15 amino acids. The V end was cut by 1 base, the J end by 0 bases, with 8 bases between. CDR1 is SGHRS and CDR2 is YFSETQ in the germline V gene. This clonotype was counted at least ten times. No antigen is known for it. Making the TCR beta libraries involved quantitative 5'-RACE with molecular barcodes. TCRdb fed the 5' RACE reads into MiXCR, producing one record per CDR3 protein. The data contain more than 150,000 distinct CDR3 sequences, 13% of them singletons. Findings and caveats of the study: In ankylosing spondylitis blood, a motif of seven to nine highly homologous TCR beta variants appeared characteristic. Matched synovial fluid from ankylosing spondylitis patients was reported to be enriched for disease-linked clones.

V is TRBV5-1 and J is TRBJ1-5; unclear D gene. The sample taken for sequencing was blood, either unsorted or a sorted T cell fraction (not recorded which). The sequence was collected from a male donor with ankylosing spondylitis or in good health (not recorded which). CDR3 loop: CASSLLGNSNQPQHF. The DNA of the CDR3 is TGCGCCAGCAGCTTGTTGGGGAATAGCAATCAGCCCCAGCATTTT.